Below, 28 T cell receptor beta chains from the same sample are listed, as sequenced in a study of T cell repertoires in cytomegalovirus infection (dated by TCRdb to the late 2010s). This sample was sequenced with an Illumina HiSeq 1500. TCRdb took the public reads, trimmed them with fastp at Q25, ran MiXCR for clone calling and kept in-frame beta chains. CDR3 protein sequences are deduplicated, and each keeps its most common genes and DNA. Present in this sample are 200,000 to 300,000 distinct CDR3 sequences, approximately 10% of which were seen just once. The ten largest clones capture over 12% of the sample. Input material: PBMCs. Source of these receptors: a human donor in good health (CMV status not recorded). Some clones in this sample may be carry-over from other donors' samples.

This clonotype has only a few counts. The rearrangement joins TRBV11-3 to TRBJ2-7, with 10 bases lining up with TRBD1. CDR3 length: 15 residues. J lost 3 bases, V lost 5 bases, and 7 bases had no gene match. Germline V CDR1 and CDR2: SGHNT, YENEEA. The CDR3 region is CASSIGTGAFYEQYF. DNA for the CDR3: TGTGCCAGCAGCATAGGGACAGGGGCCTTCTACGAGCAGTACTTC.

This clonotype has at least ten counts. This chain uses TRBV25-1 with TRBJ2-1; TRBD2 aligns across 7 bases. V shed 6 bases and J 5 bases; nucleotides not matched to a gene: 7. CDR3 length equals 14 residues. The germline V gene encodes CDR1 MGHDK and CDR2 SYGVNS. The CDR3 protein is CASSRATSHNEQFF. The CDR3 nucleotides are TGTGCCAGCAGCCGCGCGACTAGCCACAATGAGCAGTTCTTC.

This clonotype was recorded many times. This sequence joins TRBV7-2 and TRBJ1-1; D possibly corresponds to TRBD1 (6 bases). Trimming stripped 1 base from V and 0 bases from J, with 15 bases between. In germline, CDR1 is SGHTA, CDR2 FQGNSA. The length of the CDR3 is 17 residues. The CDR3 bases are TGTGCCAGCAGCTTAGGGGGGCAGGGTCGGGTGAACACTGAAGCTTTCTTT. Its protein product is CASSLGGQGRVNTEAFF.

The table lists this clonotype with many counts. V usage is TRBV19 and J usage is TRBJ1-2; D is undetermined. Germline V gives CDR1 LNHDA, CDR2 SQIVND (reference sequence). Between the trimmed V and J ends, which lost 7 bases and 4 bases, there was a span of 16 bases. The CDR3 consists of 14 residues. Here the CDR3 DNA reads TGTGCCAGTATCCGACGCGAGGGATCCTATGGCTACACCTTC. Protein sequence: CASIRREGSYGYTF. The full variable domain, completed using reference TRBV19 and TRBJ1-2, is DGGITQSPKYLFRKEGQNVTLSCEQNLNHDAMYWYRQDPGQGLRLIYYSQIVNDFQKGDIAEGYSVSREKKESFPLTVTSAQKNPTAFYLCASIRREGSYGYTFGSGTRLTVV.

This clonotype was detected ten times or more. The chain's CDR3 is CASSPLKREQFF. The CDR3 DNA follows: TGTGCCAGCAGTCCCCTAAAACGTGAGCAGTTCTTC. The rearrangement uses TRBV28 and TRBJ2-1; D unresolved. V was trimmed by 5 bases and J by 9 bases, leaving 11 bases between them. The CDR3 spans 12 residues. Germline CDR1 reads MDHEN; CDR2 reads SYDVKM.

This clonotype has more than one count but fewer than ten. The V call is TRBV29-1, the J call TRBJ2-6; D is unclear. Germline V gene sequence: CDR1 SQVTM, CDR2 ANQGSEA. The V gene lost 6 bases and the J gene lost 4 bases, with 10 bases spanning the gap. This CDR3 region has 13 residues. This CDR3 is CSVQAEGANVLTF. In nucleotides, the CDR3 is TGCAGCGTCCAGGCGGAGGGGGCCAACGTCCTGACTTTC.

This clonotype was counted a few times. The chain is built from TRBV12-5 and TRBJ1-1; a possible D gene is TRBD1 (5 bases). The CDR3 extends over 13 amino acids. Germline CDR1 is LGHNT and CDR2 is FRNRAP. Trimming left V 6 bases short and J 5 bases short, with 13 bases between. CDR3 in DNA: TGTGCTAGTGGCCCGGGGGGAGTGACTGAAGCTTTCTTT. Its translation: CASGPGGVTEAFF.

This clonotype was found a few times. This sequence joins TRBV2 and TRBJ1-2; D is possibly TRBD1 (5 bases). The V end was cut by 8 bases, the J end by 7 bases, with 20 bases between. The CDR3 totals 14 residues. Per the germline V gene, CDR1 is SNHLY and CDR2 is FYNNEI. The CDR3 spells CASSADNLPSGYTF. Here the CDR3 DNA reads TGTGCCAGCTCCGCGGACAACCTCCCGAGTGGCTACACCTTC.

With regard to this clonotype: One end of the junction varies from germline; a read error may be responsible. The CDR3 spells CDSSAGQDNSPLHF. The DNA for the CDR3 is TGTGACAGTAGCGCGGGACAAGATAATTCACCCCTCCACTTT. V gene TRBV19 combines with J gene TRBJ1-6; D might be TRBD1 (6 bases). Germline loops: CDR1 LNHDA, CDR2 SQIVND (reference sequence). CDR3 size: 14 residues.

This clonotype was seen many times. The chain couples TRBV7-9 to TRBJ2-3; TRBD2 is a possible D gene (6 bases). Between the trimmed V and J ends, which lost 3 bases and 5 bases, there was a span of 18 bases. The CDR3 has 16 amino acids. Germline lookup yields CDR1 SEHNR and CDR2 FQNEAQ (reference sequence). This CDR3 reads CASSFRALMGGDTQYF. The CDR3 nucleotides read TGTGCCAGCAGCTTCCGGGCCCTCATGGGGGGAGATACGCAGTATTTT.

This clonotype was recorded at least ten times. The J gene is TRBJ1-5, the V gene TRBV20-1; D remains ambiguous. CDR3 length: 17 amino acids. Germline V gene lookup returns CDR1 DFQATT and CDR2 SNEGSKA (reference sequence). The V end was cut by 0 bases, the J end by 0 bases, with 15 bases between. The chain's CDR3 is CSARDKLAGNSNQPQHF. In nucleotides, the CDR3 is TGCAGTGCTAGAGATAAGTTGGCAGGTAATAGCAATCAGCCCCAGCATTTT.

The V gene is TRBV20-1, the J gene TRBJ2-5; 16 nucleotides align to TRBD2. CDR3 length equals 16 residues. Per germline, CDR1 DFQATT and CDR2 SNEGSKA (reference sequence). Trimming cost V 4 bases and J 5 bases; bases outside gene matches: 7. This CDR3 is CSATGTSGRAAETQYF. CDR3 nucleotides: TGCAGTGCTACGGGGACTAGCGGGAGGGCGGCGGAGACCCAGTACTTC.

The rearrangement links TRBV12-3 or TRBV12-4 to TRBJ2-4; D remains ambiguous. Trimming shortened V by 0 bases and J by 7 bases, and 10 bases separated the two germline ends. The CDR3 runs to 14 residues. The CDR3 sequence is CASSLARDGNIQYF. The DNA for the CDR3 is TGTGCCAGCAGTTTAGCGCGAGACGGGAACATTCAGTACTTC.

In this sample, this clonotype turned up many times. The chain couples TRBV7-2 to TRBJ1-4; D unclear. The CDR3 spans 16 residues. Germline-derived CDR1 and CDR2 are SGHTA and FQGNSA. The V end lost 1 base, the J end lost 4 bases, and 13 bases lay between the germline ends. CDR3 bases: TGTGCCAGCAGCTTAGGTCGGTGGGGAGGTAATGAAAAACTGTTTTTT. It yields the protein CASSLGRWGGNEKLFF. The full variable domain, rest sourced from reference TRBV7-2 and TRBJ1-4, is GAGVSQSPSNKVTEKGKDVELRCDPISGHTALYWYRQSLGQGLEFLIYFQGNSAPDKSGLPSDRFSAERTGGSVSTLTIQRTQQEDSAVYLCASSLGRWGGNEKLFFGSGTQLSVL.

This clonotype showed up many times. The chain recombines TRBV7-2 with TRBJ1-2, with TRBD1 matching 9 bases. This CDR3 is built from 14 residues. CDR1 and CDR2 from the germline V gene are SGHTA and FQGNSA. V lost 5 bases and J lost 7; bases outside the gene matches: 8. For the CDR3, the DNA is TGTGCCAGCAGCCCCGGGACAGGGCCAGGTGGCTACACCTTC. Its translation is CASSPGTGPGGYTF.

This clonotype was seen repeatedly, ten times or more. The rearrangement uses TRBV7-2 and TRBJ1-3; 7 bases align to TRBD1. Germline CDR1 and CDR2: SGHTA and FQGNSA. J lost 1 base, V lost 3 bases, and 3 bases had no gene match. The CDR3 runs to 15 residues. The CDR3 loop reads CASSFDRVSGNTIYF. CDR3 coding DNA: TGTGCCAGCAGCTTCGACAGGGTTTCTGGAAACACCATATATTTT. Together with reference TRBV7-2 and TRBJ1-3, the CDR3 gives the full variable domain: GAGVSQSPSNKVTEKGKDVELRCDPISGHTALYWYRQSLGQGLEFLIYFQGNSAPDKSGLPSDRFSAERTGGSVSTLTIQRTQQEDSAVYLCASSFDRVSGNTIYFGEGSWLTVV.

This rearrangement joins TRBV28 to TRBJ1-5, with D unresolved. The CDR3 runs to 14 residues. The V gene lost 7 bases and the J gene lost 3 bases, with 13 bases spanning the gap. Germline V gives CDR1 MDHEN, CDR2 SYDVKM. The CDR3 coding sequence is TGTGCCAGCAAGACGGACGGTTTCAATCAGCCCCAGCATTTT. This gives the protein CASKTDGFNQPQHF.

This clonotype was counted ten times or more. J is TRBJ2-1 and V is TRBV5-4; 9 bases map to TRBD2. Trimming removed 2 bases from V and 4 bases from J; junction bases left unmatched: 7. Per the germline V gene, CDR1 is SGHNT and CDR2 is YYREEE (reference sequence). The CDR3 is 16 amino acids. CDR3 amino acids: CASSFETSGGYNEQFF. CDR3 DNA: TGTGCCAGCAGCTTCGAAACCAGCGGGGGGTACAATGAGCAGTTCTTC.

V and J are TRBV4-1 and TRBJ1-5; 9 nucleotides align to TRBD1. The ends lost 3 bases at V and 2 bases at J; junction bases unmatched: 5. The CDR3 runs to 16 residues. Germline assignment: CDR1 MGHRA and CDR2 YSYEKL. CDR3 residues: CASSHEQGARNQPQHF. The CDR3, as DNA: TGCGCCAGCAGCCACGAACAGGGGGCACGCAATCAGCCCCAGCATTTT.

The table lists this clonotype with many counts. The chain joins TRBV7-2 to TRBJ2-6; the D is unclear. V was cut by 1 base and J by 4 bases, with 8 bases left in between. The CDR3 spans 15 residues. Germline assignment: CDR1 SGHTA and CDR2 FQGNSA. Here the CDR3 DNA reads TGTGCCAGCAGCTTAGGGGTGCCCGGGGCCAACGTCCTGACTTTC. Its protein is CASSLGVPGANVLTF.

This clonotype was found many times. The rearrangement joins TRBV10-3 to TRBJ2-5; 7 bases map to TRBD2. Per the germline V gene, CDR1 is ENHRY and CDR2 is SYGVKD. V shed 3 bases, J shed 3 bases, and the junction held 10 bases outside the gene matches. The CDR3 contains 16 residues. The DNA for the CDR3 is TGTGCCATCAGTGAAGGTGGCGGGAGCGGAGAAGAGACCCAGTACTTC. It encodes CAISEGGGSGEETQYF.

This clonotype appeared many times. The CDR3 is CASTLWQGQNTGELFF. Written as DNA, the CDR3 is TGTGCCAGTACCCTATGGCAGGGACAGAACACCGGGGAGCTGTTTTTT. The chain couples TRBV19 to TRBJ2-2, with a possible D match to TRBD1 (6 bases). Trimming shortened V by 7 bases and J by 1 base, and 16 bases separated the two germline ends. CDR1 LNHDA and CDR2 SQIVND come from the germline V gene (reference sequence). This CDR3 is built from 16 residues.

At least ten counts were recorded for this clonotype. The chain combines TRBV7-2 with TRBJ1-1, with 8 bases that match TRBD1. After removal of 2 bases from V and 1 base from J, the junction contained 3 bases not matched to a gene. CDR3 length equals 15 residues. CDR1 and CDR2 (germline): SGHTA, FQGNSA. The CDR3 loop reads CASSLWTGKNTEAFF. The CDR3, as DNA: TGTGCCAGCAGCTTATGGACAGGGAAGAACACTGAAGCTTTCTTT.

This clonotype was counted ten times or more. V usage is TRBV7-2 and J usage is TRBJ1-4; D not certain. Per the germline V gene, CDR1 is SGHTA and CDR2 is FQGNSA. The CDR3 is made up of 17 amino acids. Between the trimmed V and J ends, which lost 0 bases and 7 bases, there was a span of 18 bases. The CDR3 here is CASSLAAGFGRAEKLFF. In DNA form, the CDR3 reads TGTGCCAGCAGCTTAGCAGCGGGGTTCGGGCGAGCTGAAAAACTGTTTTTT.

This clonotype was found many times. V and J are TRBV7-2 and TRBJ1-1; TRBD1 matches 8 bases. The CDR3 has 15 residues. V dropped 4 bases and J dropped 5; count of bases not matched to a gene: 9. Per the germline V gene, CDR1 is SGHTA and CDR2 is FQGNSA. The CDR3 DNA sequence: TGTGCCAGCAGCTACAGACAGGGGCATGGGACTGAAGCTTTCTTT. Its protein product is CASSYRQGHGTEAFF.

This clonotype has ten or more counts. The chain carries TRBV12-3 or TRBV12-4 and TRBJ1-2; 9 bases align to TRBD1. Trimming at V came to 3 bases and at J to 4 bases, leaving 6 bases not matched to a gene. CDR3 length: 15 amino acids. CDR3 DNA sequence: TGTGCCAGCAGTTTGGAGGACAGGGGACGCTATGGCTACACCTTC. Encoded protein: CASSLEDRGRYGYTF.

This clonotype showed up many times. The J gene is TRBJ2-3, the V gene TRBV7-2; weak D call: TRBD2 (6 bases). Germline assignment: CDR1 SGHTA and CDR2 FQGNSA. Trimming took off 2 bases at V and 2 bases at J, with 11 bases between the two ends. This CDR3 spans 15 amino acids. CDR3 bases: TGTGCCAGCAGCTTACGGCGGGGAGTCACAGATACGCAGTATTTT. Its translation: CASSLRRGVTDTQYF.

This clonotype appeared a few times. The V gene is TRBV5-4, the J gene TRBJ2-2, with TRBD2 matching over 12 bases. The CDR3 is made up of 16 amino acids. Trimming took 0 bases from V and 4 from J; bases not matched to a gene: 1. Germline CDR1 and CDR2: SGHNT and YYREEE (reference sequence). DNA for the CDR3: TGTGCCAGCAGCTTGGGGACTAGCGGGGTCACCGGGGAGCTGTTTTTT. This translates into CASSLGTSGVTGELFF.